This T cell receptor beta chain was observed in a study of CD8 T cells in Susac syndrome. Random hexamers were used to reverse transcribe an amount of about 0.45 to 1 ug RNA. TCRdb passed the immunoSEQ multiplex PCR reads through MiXCR, listing each CDR3 protein once. The data hold roughly 180,000 distinct CDR3 sequences, with about 94% observed a single time. This CDR3 has 16 amino acids. V was pared by 5 bases and J by 9 bases, with 16 bases of the junction left unmatched. The germline V gene has CDR1 SGHVS and CDR2 FQNEAQ. The multiple sclerosis control group was made up of treatment-naive patients with stable or active relapsing-remitting disease.

This chain joins TRBV7-8 and TRBJ2-1, with 7 bases that match TRBD1. Sequencing was performed on CD4+ T cells from PBMCs. The sequence derives from a human donor with multiple sclerosis. The CDR3, as DNA: TGTGCCAGCAGCCCAGAAAGGACAGGTACCTTGCGTGAGCAGTTCTTC. Translated: CASSPERTGTLREQFF.